One TCR beta chain is described in this entry. Its antigen is unidentified. The data originate from a study of cytomegalovirus exposure and HLA in healthy donors. Study results and limitations: Rarity characterized most TCR sequences, yet some public TCRs appeared in many donors. Certain sequence variants were highly shared and formed a cluster, and this cluster was likely a sequencing artifact.

Germline assignment: CDR1 SGHDN and CDR2 FVKESK. CDR3 length: 15 amino acids. The V and J ends lost 4 bases and 0 bases respectively, with 10 bases between them. The PCR was carried out with 60 Vbeta primers and 13 Jbeta primers. Assay: immunoSEQ multiplex PCR; the TCRdb copy retains only in-frame clones and omits some. The data contain approximately 140,000 clones, roughly 77% of them seen just once; the ten biggest clones take up about 3.5%. The chain combines TRBV14 with TRBJ2-1; D not certain. The TCR originated in a human donor in good health. The source material was PBMCs. This chain's CDR3 is CASSPYLSSYNEQFF. The CDR3 DNA is TGTGCCAGCAGCCCGTACCTGAGCTCCTACAATGAGCAGTTCTTC.